This TCR beta chain originates from a study of blood T cell repertoires in COVID-19 (dated by TCRdb to about 2020). Looking at the study overall: The collaborator samples originated in the United States, Italy and Spain and spanned the acute and convalescent phases of COVID-19. The prospective study material was composed of cDNA or gDNA derived from T cells, B-cell-depleted T cells, or PBMCs. Deeply sampled blood TCRbeta repertoires from subjects exposed to, actively infected with, or recovered from COVID-19 were included in the dataset. A freely available public database, intended as a resource for researchers studying the immune response to SARS-CoV-2, is where the repertoires were released. The samples were drawn from the first 160 participants of the ongoing ImmuneRACE study and from over a thousand subjects provided by 6 global collaborators. Sample metadata almost always included a de-identified subject ID, COVID-19 status, age in years and sex. Where HLA class I and class II types were available, the types were taken from metadata supplied by the sample provider, not from assay-based typing.

Samples from volunteer blood donors who had recovered from COVID-19 were contributed by a second Seattle source. Collaborating institutions collected whole blood in K2EDTA tubes following their own protocols. For TCRbeta analysis, collaborators shipped samples as frozen whole blood, isolated PBMCs, or DNA extracted from either of those sample types. In regard to this clone: Its antigen remains undetermined. No qualities accompany the bases; no much larger clone lies one base away.

Between the V and J ends, shortened by 8 bases and 4 bases respectively, the junction contains 23 bases. In the germline V gene (reference sequence), CDR1 corresponds to LNHDA and CDR2 to SQIVND. The CDR3 measures 16 amino acids from cysteine to phenylalanine. The read is trimmed to its CDR3 DNA, 48 bases read in frame from base 1. The immunoSEQ Assay, a bias-controlled multiplex PCR, was used to amplify TCRbeta CDR3 regions from genomic DNA. The authors' pipeline ran thus. Nucleated cell counts per sample were estimated from amplification of reference gene primers within the assay. To quantify the absolute abundance of each unique TCRbeta CDR3 rearrangement, sequence reads were collapsed and filtered. For each sample, productive Simpson clonality was calculated by taking the square root of Simpson's diversity index across productive rearrangements. TCRdb holds this immuneACCESS table with in-frame rearrangements only. Some clones are missing; in checked studies, unresolved V genes explain under half, and the rest has no known cause. Clone size and the V and J calls come from that table; the DNA yielded D and trimming. The sample records about 240,000 clones, around four fifths of which are singletons. The leading ten clones occupy approximately 1.8% of the sample.

On the study overall, not on this receptor specifically: Clinical and demographic metadata were provided uncurated, with the amount varying by source and participant.

Specimen: peripheral blood. This sequence originates from a man under 40 who had recovered from COVID-19. The chain couples TRBV19 to TRBJ1-2, with a weak D call of TRBD1 (6 bases match). The encoded CDR3 is CASSREPPDRTYGYTF. The nucleotide sequence reads as follows: TGTGCCAGTTCCCGCGAACCCCCGGACAGAACCTATGGCTACACCTTC.